The clone carrying this T cell receptor beta chain was detected many times. Its antigen remains unknown. This entry comes from a study of T-cell memory formation after mild COVID-19. Findings and limits, study-wide: Pre-infection memory showed some responding clones, and this suggested that cross-reactive memory joined. While clones contracting from day 15 to 85 were balanced between CD4 and CD8, later expanders leaned CD4+. The study found contracting CD4+ clones mainly in CM and EM and contracting CD8+ clones in EMRA.

The CDR3 loop spans 17 amino acids. Germline V CDR1 and CDR2: MGHRA, YSYEKL. V dropped 4 bases and J dropped 2 bases, with 15 bases sitting between them. Constant-segment primers and 5'RACE yielded cDNA libraries for TCR alpha and TCR beta, each carrying sample barcodes and UMIs. One entry per CDR3 protein, called by TCRdb with MiXCR from the 5' RACE reads. The repertoire includes under 300,000 distinct CDR3 sequences, 16% of them detected once, and 3.5% sits in the top ten. This chain uses TRBV4-1 with TRBJ2-6; D is possibly TRBD1 (5 bases). The sample comprised PBMCs or a T cell subset sorted from them (not recorded which). The source is a man aged 18 to 30 who had mild COVID-19 (a few samples of this study predate the infection). Cell type and time point are not known. CDR3 amino acids: CASSLRGATTGANVLTF. CDR3 in DNA: TGCGCCAGCAGCCTACGTGGGGCGACAACTGGGGCCAACGTCCTGACTTTC.